A selection of T cell receptor beta chains follows, all from one sample in a study of blood T cell repertoires in COVID-19. Repertoires were generated with immunoSEQ multiplex PCR, while TCRdb's copy carries only in-frame clones and drops some. The profile shows 300,000 to 400,000 clones, around nine tenths of them singletons. The sequenced material came from peripheral blood. The receptors here all came from a woman between 70 and 85 years old with COVID-19, enrolled during active disease. The CDR3 runs from the conserved cysteine through the conserved F or W. A D gene is named only where the DNA matches it firmly. Size tells how often a clone was seen (once, few, many) or the class of an expanded clone, and some rows leave it out.

d_call j_call clone_size v_call cdr3_nt cdr3_aa
NA TRBJ1-1 NA TRBV20-1 TGCAGTGCTAGAGTCAGTACAGAAGCTTTCTTT CSARVSTEAFF
TRBD1 TRBJ1-1 NA TRBV30 TGTGCCTGGATGGACAGGGGAAACACTGAAGCTTTCTTT CAWMDRGNTEAFF
NA TRBJ1-1 few TRBV2 TGTGCCAGCAGTTCAACAGGGAACACTGAAGCTTTCTTT CASSSTGNTEAFF
NA TRBJ1-2 NA TRBV28 TGTGCCAGCAGTCGAGGCAGCTATGGCTACACCTTC CASSRGSYGYTF
NA TRBJ2-5 NA TRBV19 TGTGCCAGTACCGTAGGGGGAGGGGAGACCCAGTACTTC CASTVGGGETQYF
TRBD2 TRBJ2-3 NA TRBV9 TGTGCCAGCAGCGGTCATAGCGGGGGAAAAGCTAGCACAGATACGCAGTATTTT CASSGHSGGKASTDTQYF
TRBD1 TRBJ1-6 NA TRBV18 TGTGCCAGCTCGCCGGGACAGGGGTCACCCCTCCACTTT CASSPGQGSPLHF
TRBD2 TRBJ2-3 NA TRBV29-1 TGCAGCGCTGGACTAGCGGGGGGACGGACAGATACGCAGTATTTT CSAGLAGGRTDTQYF
TRBD2 TRBJ2-7 few TRBV27 TGTGCCAGCAGTAAAACTAGCGGGGACTCCTACGAGCAGTACTTC CASSKTSGDSYEQYF
NA TRBJ2-2 once TRBV28 TGTGCCAGCAGTTGGGGCGGGACTACCGGGGAGCTGTTTTTT CASSWGGTTGELFF
NA TRBJ2-3 NA TRBV7-3 TGTGCCAGCAGCTTAACAGTCAGTGCAGATACGCAGTATTTT CASSLTVSADTQYF
TRBD1 TRBJ1-2 NA TRBV10-3 TGTGCCATCAGTGAGGGACAGGGTGTCTATGGCTACACCTTC CAISEGQGVYGYTF
NA TRBJ2-3 NA TRBV9 TGTGCCAGCAGCTTCTACGGCACAGATACGCAGTATTTT CASSFYGTDTQYF
NA TRBJ1-1 NA TRBV7-8 TGTGCCAGCAGCCTCAAGGGAGGGGGTGAAGCTTTCTTT CASSLKGGGEAFF
TRBD1 TRBJ1-5 NA TRBV2 TGTGCCAGCAGTGGCGGACAGGGAAGCAATCAGCCCCAGCATTTT CASSGGQGSNQPQHF
NA TRBJ1-1 NA TRBV7-8 TGTGCCAGCAGCTTAGAACAGGGCGGGTACACTGAAGCTTTCTTT CASSLEQGGYTEAFF
TRBD2 TRBJ2-1 NA TRBV6-2/TRBV6-3 TGTGCCAGCAGCGGGGGGACGAGCAATGAGCAGTTCTTC CASSGGTSNEQFF
NA TRBJ1-2 NA TRBV25-1 TGTGCCAGCAGTGTTAGGGGTAGTGGCTACACCTTC CASSVRGSGYTF
TRBD1 TRBJ2-7 NA TRBV11-2 TGTGCCAGCAGCCTCCGGGACAGCGGCCGGTACGAGCAGTACTTC CASSLRDSGRYEQYF
TRBD1 TRBJ1-1 once TRBV28 TGTGCCAGCAGTTTTGGACAGGCTGAAGCTTTCTTT CASSFGQAEAFF
NA TRBJ1-2 NA TRBV7-9 TGTGCCAGCAGCTTAATCGGGGGTGGCTACACCTTC CASSLIGGGYTF
NA TRBJ2-7 NA TRBV27 TGTGCCAGCAAGTATCAGGGGGGCTCGTACGAGCAGTACTTC CASKYQGGSYEQYF
NA TRBJ1-1 once TRBV3-1/TRBV3-2 TGTGCCAGCAGCCAAGGGGTGCAGGTGACTGAAGCTTTCTTT CASSQGVQVTEAFF
NA TRBJ1-1 NA TRBV28 TGTGCCAGCACCTCAGGTAATTCTGAAGCTTTCTTT CASTSGNSEAFF
NA TRBJ1-5 NA TRBV6-5 TGTGCCAGCAGTTACTCGTGGCAGGGTTCCGATCAGCCCCAGCATTTT CASSYSWQGSDQPQHF
TRBD1 TRBJ2-1 once TRBV30 TGTGCCTGGCAATCTGGACAGGGGGTAAATGAGCAGTTCTTC CAWQSGQGVNEQFF
TRBD1 TRBJ1-4 NA TRBV4-3 TGCGCCAGCAGCTCGGAGGACAGGGGGGGTGAAAAACTGTTTTTT CASSSEDRGGEKLFF
NA TRBJ2-6 NA TRBV6-1 TGTGCCAGCAGTGAAGCCTTAAGAAGACGGGGTTTGGGAGGGGCCAACGTCCTGACTTTC CASSEALRRRGLGGANVLTF
NA TRBJ1-2 NA TRBV27 TGTGCCAGCAGTTCCGCCGCCGGGGGGGGCTACGGCTACACCTTC CASSSAAGGGYGYTF
TRBD1 TRBJ1-1 few TRBV2 TGTGCCAGCAGTTGGGACAGTAACACTGAAGCTTTCTTT CASSWDSNTEAFF
NA TRBJ1-1 NA TRBV18 TGTGCCAGCTCACCTCTTGACAGCTTTAACACTGAAGCTTTCTTT CASSPLDSFNTEAFF
NA TRBJ1-1 once TRBV11-2 TGTGCCAGCAGCCGAGCGGGGAAGGGGACTGAAGCTTTCTTT CASSRAGKGTEAFF
TRBD1 TRBJ2-7 NA TRBV6-5 TGTGCCAGCAGGGCTAGGACAGGTGTCGCCTACGAGCAGTACTTC CASRARTGVAYEQYF
NA TRBJ1-6 NA TRBV5-1 TGCGCCAGCAGCTTGGGTGTCAGGGATTCACCCCTCCACTTT CASSLGVRDSPLHF
NA TRBJ1-3 NA TRBV29-1 TGCAGCGTTGAAGATCCACGGGGAAACACCATATATTTT CSVEDPRGNTIYF
TRBD1 TRBJ1-4 NA TRBV2 TGTGCCAGCAGTAACAGGGGAATGGAAAAACTGTTTTTT CASSNRGMEKLFF
TRBD1 TRBJ1-5 once TRBV24-1 TGTGCCACCAGTGCGCAGGGGGCAGGTCAGCCCCAGCATTTT CATSAQGAGQPQHF
NA TRBJ1-4 NA TRBV6-5 TGTGCCAGCAGTTACGACGGGGGGCAGAGGAGTGAAAAACTGTTTTTT CASSYDGGQRSEKLFF
NA TRBJ2-2 NA TRBV11-3 TGTGCCAGCAGCTTAAGCCTAGAGACCGGGGAGCTGTTTTTT CASSLSLETGELFF
NA TRBJ1-2 NA TRBV10-2 TGCGCCAGCAGTGAGTTTCGGTTAGCTAACTATGGCTACACCTTC CASSEFRLANYGYTF
TRBD2 TRBJ2-1 NA TRBV6-2/TRBV6-3 TGTGCCAGCAGTCCCTTCCGCGGGGGGGCCTATGAGCAGTTCTTC CASSPFRGGAYEQFF